The present T cell receptor beta chain was sequenced within a study of cytomegalovirus exposure and HLA in healthy donors. On this clone itself: Its matching antigen is unknown.

Notes on the study in general: A likely sequencing artifact accounted for one observed cluster of highly shared sequence variants.

This PCR relied on a set of 60 Vbeta primers and 13 Jbeta primers. Clones were read by immunoSEQ multiplex PCR, and TCRdb kept only the in-frame ones, dropping some. The sample records around 150,000 clones, approximately 81% being singletons. There are 12 residues in the CDR3. The germline CDR1 and CDR2 sequences are GTSNPN and SVGIG (reference sequence). Between the trimmed V and J ends, which lost 4 bases and 3 bases, there was a span of 4 bases. The sequence was collected from a woman aged 25-40 years in good health and CMV-seropositive. The V gene is TRBV30, the J gene TRBJ2-6; D not resolved. Specimen: PBMCs. The CDR3 region has the DNA TGTGCCTGGAATCATGGGGCCAACGTCCTGACTTTC. It is translated as CAWNHGANVLTF.